This TCR beta chain was recorded in a study of shared clonotypes between healthy human individuals. Clones were read by immunoSEQ multiplex PCR, and TCRdb kept only the in-frame ones, dropping some. Altogether more than 550,000 clones are present, just under 75% being singletons, with the ten largest covering approximately 1.7%. CDR1 is MGHRA, CDR2 YSYEKL, per germline. The CDR3 consists of 16 residues. The V end lost 0 bases, the J end lost 8 bases, and 14 bases lay between the germline ends. The chain carries TRBV4-1 and TRBJ1-6, with D uncertain. Sequenced input: memory CD4+ T cells sorted from blood. Subset in this sample: CD45RA-negative fraction. The receptor's source is a woman aged 25-40 years in good health. The CDR3 nucleotides are TGCGCCAGCAGCCAAGATATGCAGGTGGGGTATTCACCCCTCCACTTT. Encoded protein: CASSQDMQVGYSPLHF.